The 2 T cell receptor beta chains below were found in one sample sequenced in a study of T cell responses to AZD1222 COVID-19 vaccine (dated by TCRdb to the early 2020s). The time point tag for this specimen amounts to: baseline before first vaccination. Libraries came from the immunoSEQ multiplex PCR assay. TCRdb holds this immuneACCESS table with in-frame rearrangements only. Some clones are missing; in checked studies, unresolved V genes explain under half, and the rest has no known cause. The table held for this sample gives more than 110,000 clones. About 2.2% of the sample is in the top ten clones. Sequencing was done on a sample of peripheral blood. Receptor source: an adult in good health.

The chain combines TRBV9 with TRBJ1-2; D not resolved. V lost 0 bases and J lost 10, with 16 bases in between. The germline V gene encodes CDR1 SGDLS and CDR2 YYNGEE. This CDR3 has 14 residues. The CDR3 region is CASSVDPAGSLYTF. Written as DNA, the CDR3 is TGTGCCAGCAGCGTAGACCCGGCGGGCAGCCTCTACACCTTC.

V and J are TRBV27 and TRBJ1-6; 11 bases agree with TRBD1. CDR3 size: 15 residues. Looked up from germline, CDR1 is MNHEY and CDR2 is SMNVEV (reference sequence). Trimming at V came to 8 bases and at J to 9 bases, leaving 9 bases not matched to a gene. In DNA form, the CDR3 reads TGTGCCAGCGGACTTGAGGGGACAGGGGGTTCACCCCTCCACTTT. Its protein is CASGLEGTGGSPLHF.